Following are 32 T cell receptor beta chains from one sample sequenced in a study of OX40 agonist ivuxolimab in advanced cancers. Clones were sequenced by immunoSEQ multiplex PCR, and TCRdb holds only the in-frame ones, with some missing. The sample carries around 15,000 clones, roughly 76% recorded once. The specimen comprised CD4+ or CD8+ T cells sorted from blood, sampled in a trial of the OX40 agonist ivuxolimab. Receptor source: an adult with an advanced solid tumor such as melanoma, head and neck, liver or kidney cancer.

The V gene is TRBV4-3, the J gene TRBJ1-6, with 8 bases fitting TRBD1. The CDR3 has 16 amino acids. V gave up 6 bases and J gave up 0 bases; unmatched junction bases: 4. CDR1 is LGHNA and CDR2 is YSLEER in the germline V gene. CDR3 bases: TGCGCCAGCAGGAGGGACAGGTTCTCCTATAATTCACCCCTCCACTTT. Residues: CASRRDRFSYNSPLHF.

The chain employs TRBV9 and TRBJ2-1, with D possibly being TRBD2 (6 bases). The V end lost 4 bases, the J end lost 0 bases, and 20 bases lay between the germline ends. Germline V gives CDR1 SGDLS, CDR2 YYNGEE. The CDR3 totals 18 residues. The CDR3 is CASSHGGSVGSSYNEQFF. The DNA for the CDR3 is TGTGCCAGCAGCCATGGGGGGTCAGTGGGGAGCTCCTACAATGAGCAGTTCTTC.

The chain combines TRBV9 with TRBJ2-5; D is uncertain. Germline-derived CDR1 and CDR2 are SGDLS and YYNGEE. The CDR3 contains 14 residues. The V end lost 3 bases, the J end lost 1 base, and 10 bases lay between the germline ends. The CDR3: CASSDGVAQETQYF. As DNA, the CDR3 is TGTGCCAGCAGCGATGGGGTGGCCCAAGAGACCCAGTACTTC.

This chain joins TRBV7-8 and TRBJ2-7; possible D gene TRBD1, 6 bases. Trimming shortened V by 1 base and J by 3 bases, and 10 bases separated the two germline ends. The length of the CDR3 is 14 residues. Germline CDR1 is SGHVS and CDR2 is FQNEAQ. CDR3 nucleotide sequence: TGTGCCAGCAGCTTAGGACAGGATATCTACGAGCAGTACTTC. This gives the protein CASSLGQDIYEQYF.

This sequence joins TRBV6-5 and TRBJ2-1; D perhaps matches TRBD2 (7 bases). The germline V and J ends were trimmed by 1 base and 9 bases, with 16 bases remaining between them. Per germline, CDR1 MNHEY and CDR2 SVGAGI. The CDR3 spans 15 residues. The CDR3 is CASSYLTRGASEQFF. The CDR3 region has the DNA TGTGCCAGCAGTTACTTGACACGGGGGGCCTCTGAGCAGTTCTTC.

The chain links TRBV25-1 to TRBJ1-2; unclear D gene. CDR3 length: 13 amino acids. Looked up from germline, CDR1 is MGHDK and CDR2 is SYGVNS. V was shortened by 4 bases and J by 1 base, with 7 bases between the two germline ends. CDR3: CASSVALNYGYTF. The CDR3 DNA reads as TGTGCCAGCAGTGTGGCCCTTAACTATGGCTACACCTTC.

The rearrangement joins TRBV12-5 to TRBJ2-2, with D maybe TRBD2 (5 bases). Trimming removed 0 bases at V and 3 bases at J, with 11 bases between. This CDR3 region has 16 residues. Looked up from germline, CDR1 is LGHNT and CDR2 is FRNRAP. The CDR3: CASGLVVAGHTGELFF. The CDR3, as DNA: TGTGCTAGTGGTTTGGTAGTGGCGGGTCACACCGGGGAGCTGTTTTTT.

This chain connects TRBV27 to TRBJ2-2, with TRBD1 identical over 7 bases. The V segment lost 2 bases and the J segment 5 bases; nucleotides outside the gene matches: 5. CDR3 length: 15 amino acids. In germline, CDR1 is MNHEY, CDR2 SMNVEV (reference sequence). CDR3 sequence: CASSLKGAHTGELFF. Written as DNA, the CDR3 is TGTGCCAGCAGTTTAAAGGGGGCGCATACCGGGGAGCTGTTTTTT.

A single count supports this clone. The chain couples TRBV7-9 to TRBJ2-3; TRBD1 agrees at 7 bases. CDR1 and CDR2 from the germline V gene are SEHNR and FQNEAQ (reference sequence). V lost 3 bases to trimming and J lost 2 bases; unmatched junction nucleotides: 2. The CDR3 loop spans 14 amino acids. CDR3 DNA sequence: TGTGCCAGCAGCTTCGGGACAGACACAGATACGCAGTATTTT. This sequence encodes CASSFGTDTDTQYF.

V is TRBV14 and J is TRBJ1-1; D gene uncertain. This CDR3 region has 13 residues. Trimming left V 2 bases short and J 3 bases short, with 7 bases between. Germline V gene sequence: CDR1 SGHDN, CDR2 FVKESK. As DNA, the CDR3 is TGTGCCAGCAGCCAACCGGGGTACACTGAAGCTTTCTTT. It is translated as CASSQPGYTEAFF.

By its share, this clone is medium-sized. The V gene is TRBV19, the J gene TRBJ2-6, with a tentative D call TRBD1 (5 bases). Germline V CDR1 and CDR2: LNHDA, SQIVND (reference sequence). The V end lost 7 bases, the J end lost 0 bases, and 10 bases lay between the germline ends. CDR3 length equals 15 residues. CDR3 amino acids: CASKVGPSGANVLTF. CDR3 DNA: TGTGCCAGTAAGGTGGGGCCCTCTGGGGCCAACGTCCTGACTTTC.

This chain links TRBV7-2 with TRBJ2-7; 7 bases agree with TRBD1. Germline trimming cut 5 bases from V and 7 bases from J; bases unmatched to any gene: 11. This CDR3 spans 14 amino acids. Germline assignment: CDR1 SGHTA and CDR2 FQGNSA. In DNA form, the CDR3 reads TGTGCCAGCAGCGTGACGGGACAGTATGGGGAGCAGTACTTC. As protein: CASSVTGQYGEQYF.

The CDR3 nucleotides are TGTGCCAGCAGCTCCGAGGGCAGAGCGGGGGGAATAGATACGCAGTATTTT. It codes for CASSSEGRAGGIDTQYF. V gene TRBV7-2 combines with J gene TRBJ2-3; 9 nucleotides agree with TRBD2. The V gene end was trimmed by 4 bases and the J gene end by 5 bases; junction bases not matched to a gene: 13. The CDR3 has 17 amino acids. CDR1 and CDR2 (germline): SGHTA, FQGNSA.

J is TRBJ2-1 and V is TRBV5-6; D possibly corresponds to TRBD2 (6 bases). With 1 base removed from V and 8 bases from J, the gap between germline ends came to 13 bases. Germline CDR1 is SGHDT and CDR2 is YYEEEE. CDR3 length equals 14 residues. In DNA form, the CDR3 reads TGTGCCAGCAGCTTGTCGGGGGTAGTCCATGAGCAGTTCTTC. Translating gives CASSLSGVVHEQFF.

This chain connects TRBV4-2 to TRBJ2-7; D is undetermined. V shed 0 bases and J shed 1 base, with 10 bases lying between them. This CDR3 has 15 amino acids. CDR1 and CDR2 (germline): LGHNA, YNFKEQ. Here the CDR3 reads CASSQESGRSYEQYF. The CDR3 DNA follows: TGTGCCAGCAGCCAAGAATCCGGACGATCCTACGAGCAGTACTTC.

V usage is TRBV11-1 and J usage is TRBJ2-1, with 8 nucleotides matching TRBD1. CDR1 is SGHAT, CDR2 FQDESV, per germline (reference sequence). Germline trimming cut 1 base from V and 4 bases from J; bases unmatched to any gene: 6. The CDR3 is 16 residues long. CDR3 residues: CASSLDSGQVYNEQFF. The CDR3 bases are TGTGCCAGCAGCTTAGATTCGGGACAGGTGTACAATGAGCAGTTCTTC.

The chain has TRBV15 and TRBJ1-5; D not resolved. V was pared by 6 bases and J by 0 bases, with 15 bases between. The V gene's germline CDR1 is LNHNV and CDR2 YYDKDF (reference sequence). The CDR3 is made up of 16 amino acids. This CDR3 reads CATSLRRQVSNQPQHF. The CDR3, as DNA: TGTGCCACCAGTCTTCGCAGACAAGTTAGCAATCAGCCCCAGCATTTT.

The chain recombines TRBV5-6 with TRBJ2-7; D may be TRBD1 (6 bases). Germline loops: CDR1 SGHDT, CDR2 YYEEEE. Trimming stripped 5 bases from V and 3 bases from J, with 15 bases between. The CDR3 spans 14 residues. This CDR3 reads CASRGTQGIYEQYF. As DNA, the CDR3 is TGTGCCAGCAGAGGGACACAGGGTATCTACGAGCAGTACTTC.

The CDR3 sequence is CASRADRVANEKLFF. CDR3 bases: TGTGCCAGCAGAGCTGACAGGGTAGCTAATGAAAAACTGTTTTTT. The gene calls are TRBV5-5 and TRBJ1-4; 7 bases agree with TRBD1. V dropped 5 bases and J dropped 3; count of bases not matched to a gene: 7. Per germline, CDR1 SGHKS and CDR2 YYEKEE (reference sequence). The CDR3 length is 15 residues.

The chain joins TRBV7-9 to TRBJ2-7; 7 nucleotides line up with TRBD1. With 5 bases clipped from V and 2 bases from J, the junction kept 3 bases outside the gene matches. CDR3 length: 13 amino acids. Germline V lookup: CDR1 SEHNR, CDR2 FQNEAQ (reference sequence). The CDR3 DNA sequence: TGTGCCAGCAGCCAGGGACAGCCCTACGAGCAGTACTTC. The encoded protein is CASSQGQPYEQYF.

The chain has TRBV2 and TRBJ2-1; 7 bases fit TRBD1. The V segment lost 0 bases and the J segment 4 bases; nucleotides outside the gene matches: 3. Germline CDR1 and CDR2: SNHLY and FYNNEI. CDR3 length equals 15 residues. The DNA for the CDR3 is TGTGCCAGCAGTGAAGCAGGGGGCAAATACAATGAGCAGTTCTTC. Translating gives CASSEAGGKYNEQFF.

By sample share, this clone is medium-sized. The chain uses TRBV5-6 and TRBJ1-1, with D unresolved. Trimming took off 0 bases at V and 4 bases at J, with 13 bases between the two ends. The germline V gene encodes CDR1 SGHDT and CDR2 YYEEEE. The CDR3 is 15 amino acids. CDR3: CASSLDTEFITEAFF. In DNA, the CDR3 is TGTGCCAGCAGCTTGGATACGGAATTTATCACTGAAGCTTTCTTT.

The genes are TRBV2 and TRBJ1-2, with D uncertain. Per the germline V gene, CDR1 is SNHLY and CDR2 is FYNNEI. The CDR3 is 15 amino acids. V was pared by 5 bases and J by 6 bases, with 19 bases between. The CDR3 here is CASSKTSRGVDGYTF. The CDR3 nucleotides are TGTGCCAGCAGTAAGACATCCCGGGGAGTGGATGGCTACACCTTC.

The chain employs TRBV9 and TRBJ2-1; 7 bases are a match to TRBD2. Germline V gene sequence: CDR1 SGDLS, CDR2 YYNGEE. The CDR3 runs 14 residues. The trim removed 0 bases at V and 7 bases at J, leaving 4 bases unmatched. The CDR3 region has the DNA TGTGCCAGCAGCGTAGACGGGGGAGGGAATGAGCAGTTCTTC. It yields the protein CASSVDGGGNEQFF. Full variable domain (outside the CDR3, taken from reference TRBV9 and TRBJ2-1): DSGVTQTPKHLITATGQRVTLRCSPRSGDLSVYWYQQSLDQGLQFLIQYYNGEERAKGNILERFSAQQFPDLHSELNLSSLELGDSALYFCASSVDGGGNEQFFGPGTRLTVL.

The V and J genes are TRBV5-1 and TRBJ2-2; the D is unclear. V was clipped by 3 bases and J by 3 bases, with 0 bases between them. The CDR3 contains 11 residues. Germline V gives CDR1 SGHRS, CDR2 YFSETQ. The CDR3 loop is CASSYTGELFF. The CDR3 coding sequence is TGCGCCAGCAGCTACACCGGGGAGCTGTTTTTT.

In this sample, this clone is medium-sized. J is TRBJ2-3 and V is TRBV4-1; D is possibly TRBD2 (6 bases). The V end was cut by 4 bases, the J end by 4 bases, with 18 bases between. This CDR3 is 16 amino acids long. Germline V gene sequence: CDR1 MGHRA, CDR2 YSYEKL. For the CDR3, the DNA is TGCGCCAGCAGCCCCGGCGGGGAGTCCTTCTCAGATACGCAGTATTTT. Protein product: CASSPGGESFSDTQYF.

The V and J genes are TRBV7-2 and TRBJ2-3; 9 bases match TRBD2. CDR1 and CDR2 from the germline V gene are SGHTA and FQGNSA. The CDR3 runs 17 residues. The V and J ends lost 5 bases and 12 bases, in that order; junction bases with no gene match: 21. CDR3 in DNA: TGTGCCAGCAGCACGGGGTTGCGGGGGGGCACCGGGGATCATCAGTATTTT. Encoded protein: CASSTGLRGGTGDHQYF.

Details on this clone: At one of its ends the junction is not consistent with the germline gene, which may arise from a read error. This chain uses TRBV2 with TRBJ1-2; 7 positions agree with TRBD1. The CDR3 runs 12 residues. Germline V lookup: CDR1 SNHLY, CDR2 FYNNEI. CDR3 sequence reads: CASSEGTGEGVF. CDR3 nucleotides: TGTGCCAGCAGTGAGGGAACAGGGGAGGGGGTCTTC. Filled out from reference TRBV2 and TRBJ1-2, the complete variable domain reads EPEVTQTPSHQVTQMGQEVILRCVPISNHLYFYWYRQILGQKVEFLVSFYNNEISEKSEIFDDQFSVERPDGSNFTLKIRSTKLEDSAMYFCASSEGTGEGVFGSGTRLTVV.

The V call is TRBV11-2, the J call TRBJ1-2; perhaps TRBD1 as D (5 bases). The V gene's germline CDR1 is SGHAT and CDR2 FQNNGV. This CDR3 comprises 16 residues. Trimming stripped 1 base from V and 4 bases from J, with 16 bases between. The CDR3 loop is CASSLGGRGGLYGYTF. The CDR3 DNA follows: TGTGCCAGCAGCTTAGGGGGTAGGGGAGGCCTCTATGGCTACACCTTC.

The chain employs TRBV7-9 and TRBJ2-1, with 9 bases that match TRBD2. Unmatched junction bases numbered 18, after V lost 5 bases and J lost 7 bases. The germline CDR1 and CDR2 sequences are SEHNR and FQNEAQ (reference sequence). CDR3 size: 18 residues. The CDR3 reads CASSPRTGSSGVTNEQFF. In nucleotides, the CDR3 is TGTGCCAGCAGCCCTAGGACGGGGTCTAGCGGGGTCACAAATGAGCAGTTCTTC.

CDR3 bases: TGTGCCACCGCGGGGCGGGGGAACTACGAGCAGTACTTC. It translates to CATAGRGNYEQYF. The chain joins TRBV10-3 to TRBJ2-7; 7 bases are a match to TRBD2. Germline CDR1 reads ENHRY; CDR2 reads SYGVKD. The ends lost 10 bases at V and 3 bases at J; junction bases unmatched: 9. This CDR3 has 13 amino acids.

This clone is categorized as medium-sized (0.01 to 0.1%). This chain links TRBV5-5 with TRBJ2-5; 10 bases are shared with TRBD1. The CDR3 has 16 amino acids. CDR1 and CDR2 from the germline V gene are SGHKS and YYEKEE (reference sequence). The junction had 8 bases not matched to a gene; V was cut back by 5 bases and J by 1 base. The DNA for the CDR3 is TGTGCCAGCAGGTTTGGGACAGGGGCCAGCCAAGAGACCCAGTACTTC. It codes for CASRFGTGASQETQYF. Full variable domain (outside the CDR3, taken from reference TRBV5-5 and TRBJ2-5): DAGVTQSPTHLIKTRGQQVTLRCSPISGHKSVSWYQQVLGQGPQFIFQYYEKEERGRGNFPDRFSARQFPNYSSELNVNALLLGDSALYLCASRFGTGASQETQYFGPGTRLLVL.